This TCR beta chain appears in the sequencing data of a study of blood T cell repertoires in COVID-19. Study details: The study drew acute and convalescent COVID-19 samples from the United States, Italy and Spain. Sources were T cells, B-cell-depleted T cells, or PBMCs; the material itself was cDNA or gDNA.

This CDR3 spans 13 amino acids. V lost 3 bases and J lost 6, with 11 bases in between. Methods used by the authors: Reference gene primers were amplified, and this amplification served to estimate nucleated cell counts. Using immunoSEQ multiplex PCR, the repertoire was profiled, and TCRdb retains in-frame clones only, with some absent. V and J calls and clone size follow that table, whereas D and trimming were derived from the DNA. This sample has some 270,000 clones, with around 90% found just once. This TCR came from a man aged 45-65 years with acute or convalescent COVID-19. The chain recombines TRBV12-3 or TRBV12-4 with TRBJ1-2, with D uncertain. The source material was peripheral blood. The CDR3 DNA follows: TGTGCCAGCAGTTTGTTATCCCGGGATGGCTACACCTTC. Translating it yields CASSLLSRDGYTF.